This is a list of T cell receptor beta chains from one sample in a study of OX40 agonist ivuxolimab in advanced cancers. TCRdb's copy holds only in-frame clones and misses some; the assay was immunoSEQ multiplex PCR. The top ten hold around 0.3% of the sample, which has some 85,000 clones, roughly 84% seen once. Source: CD4+ or CD8+ T cells sorted from blood, taken in a trial of the OX40 agonist ivuxolimab. The receptors originated from an adult with an advanced solid tumor such as melanoma, head and neck, liver or kidney cancer. CDR3s leave out the opening cysteine and the closing phenylalanine or tryptophan. The order of the fields is CDR3 protein, D gene, V gene. A D gene is named only where the DNA matches it firmly.

ASSPSLGAGNTIY NA TRBV18
ASSFVSPGVNTEAF NA TRBV27
ASSFLQGKSYNEQF NA TRBV5-1
ASSQLDYGYT NA TRBV7-2
ASSSGFLSTEAF NA TRBV11-3
ATQTSGYT NA TRBV28
ASSPWETTSPDTQY NA TRBV18
AIKTSGDQDTQY TRBD2 TRBV10-3
ASSLASTRTSGQLDTQY TRBD2 TRBV5-1
ASSMAGVFLGEQF NA TRBV19
SVRTGLNTEAF TRBD1 TRBV29-1
ASRGGRISGNTIY NA TRBV2
ASSSQGDNTGELF TRBD1 TRBV27
ASSVVFNTEAF NA TRBV9
ASSVGSSNMNTEAF NA TRBV9
ASSLLGLRSGNTIY NA TRBV7-9
AIALGSNTEAF NA TRBV10-3
ASSLETGLSGNEKLF TRBD1 TRBV5-6
ATSRDSIAKNIQY NA TRBV15
SARTLNEAF NA TRBV29-1
ASSPQAVTMNTEAF NA TRBV4-1
ASSVESPRADTQY NA TRBV9
ATRRAGGIGETQY TRBD2 TRBV27
ASSLVTGSTDTQY NA TRBV7-2
ASSLGGAGQPQH NA TRBV5-4
ASSLHEQY NA TRBV7-9
ASSFGDNQPQH NA TRBV5-8
ASSGGGTASTDTQY NA TRBV10-2
ASSAPLDNEQF NA TRBV5-1
ASSLEAGAYEQY NA TRBV7-8
ASSVGVPKRGYEQY NA TRBV9
ASHDPGGTNTEAF NA TRBV6-5
ASSVVDSRGGYT NA TRBV9
ASRGLAGSNTQY TRBD2 TRBV10-2
ASSPADFGEQY NA TRBV5-4
ARSPGQGREKLF TRBD1 TRBV5-3
ASSRDHEQY NA TRBV2
ASSQDSYEQY NA TRBV5-6
ASSPLDRSINSPLH TRBD1 TRBV18
ASSVTDLYQETQY NA TRBV9
ASSLGERSPLH NA TRBV11-2
ASSLGGPMNTGELF NA TRBV27
ASSHLRQGLGTEAF TRBD1 TRBV7-6
ASSVNGRDHGETQY TRBD2 TRBV9
ASSPTGTQNNEQF NA TRBV7-3
ASSLDTDTQY NA TRBV7-3
ASSEVTEGAAF TRBD1 TRBV5-1
ASSYLGGAGTDTQY TRBD2 TRBV5-1
ASSLAVQGWQPQH TRBD1 TRBV5-6
ASSLIYEQY NA TRBV28
ASSLGQGPSEQY TRBD1 TRBV5-1
ASSPSPVGTGENTIY TRBD1 TRBV5-1
ASSQGLNNEQF NA TRBV27